This is a list of T cell receptor beta chains from one sample in a study of blood T cell repertoires in COVID-19. The method was immunoSEQ multiplex PCR; TCRdb's version includes in-frame clones alone and lacks a portion of them. The top ten clones hold 4.5% to 5.5% of a sample with approximately 220,000 clones, approximately 80% of them seen once. Input material: peripheral blood. The origin of the receptors is a woman aged 55-70 years who had recovered from COVID-19. The CDR3 runs from the conserved cysteine through the conserved F or W. The order of the fields is V gene, CDR3 protein.

TRBV12-5	CASGPTSGGPWEQFF
TRBV19	CASSMGLAAYNEQFF
TRBV6-2/TRBV6-3	CASSYGGAGNQPQHF
TRBV11-3	CASSKDRATDTQYF
TRBV3-1/TRBV3-2	CASSNRDISNEKLFF
TRBV9	CASSGRGSTLETQYF
TRBV2	CASSTGLTDTQYF
TRBV5-6	CASSPQGVYGYTF
TRBV9	CASSPDVTGRLGGNQPQHF
TRBV21-1	CASSPRTADRGGSPLHF
TRBV19	CASSSRDRGHYGYTF
TRBV3-1/TRBV3-2	CASSRQGAGNTIYF
TRBV2	CASTGGTEITNEKLFF
TRBV9	CASSVDMLAGNTGELFF
TRBV5-4	CASSLPGTPDYGYTF
TRBV27	CASSLAGEAFF
TRBV3-1/TRBV3-2	CASSPGHAGELFF
TRBV18	CASSRGYGYTF
TRBV10-3	CAIRTSGDSYNEQFF
TRBV3-1/TRBV3-2	CASSQSTGIALHF
TRBV5-5	CASSTRDRGQPQHF
TRBV6-5	CASRAGGRGSYEQYF
TRBV2	CASSRDTTYEQYF
TRBV6-5	CASSPWTVSGNTIYF
TRBV21-1	CAVPWGEPQHF
TRBV3-1/TRBV3-2	CASSQENSPLHF
TRBV11-2	CASSLSASLAKNIQYF
TRBV13	CASSRGTDTQYF
TRBV5-1	CASSLGGTGAAKTQYF
TRBV4-1	CASSQEGGGPLGAKNIQYF
TRBV30	CAWSVGQGSNYGYTF
TRBV30	CATDRSFYGYTF
TRBV11-3	CASSPPGGRTGELFF
TRBV4-1	CASSPGTTGTSYGYTF
TRBV6-5	CASSSGIANYGYTF
TRBV5-1	CASSLDRSYGYTF
TRBV6-5	CASLSKGGLGNEQFF
TRBV6-5	CASSPGLRQAETQYF
TRBV11-1	CASSSTGGSAFF
TRBV27	CASSLRQPANSDTQYF
TRBV2	CASSRMGGDNEQFF
TRBV7-9	CASSLQGPTDTQYF
TRBV25-1	CASRSFSNTEAFF
TRBV5-4	CASSPPGRGGVTDTQYF
TRBV19	CASRDRGRTDTQYF